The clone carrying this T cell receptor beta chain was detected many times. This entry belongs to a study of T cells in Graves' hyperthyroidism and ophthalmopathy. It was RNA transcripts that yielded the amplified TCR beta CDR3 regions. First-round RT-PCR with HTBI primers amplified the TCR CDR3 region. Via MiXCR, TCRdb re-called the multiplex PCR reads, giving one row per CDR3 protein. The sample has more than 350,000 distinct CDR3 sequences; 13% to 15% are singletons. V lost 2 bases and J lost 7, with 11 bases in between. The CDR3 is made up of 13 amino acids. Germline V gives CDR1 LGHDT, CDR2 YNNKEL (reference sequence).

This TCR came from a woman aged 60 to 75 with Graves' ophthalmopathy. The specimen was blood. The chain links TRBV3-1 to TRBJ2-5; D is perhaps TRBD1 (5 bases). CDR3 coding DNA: TGTGCCAGCAGCCAAAGGGGCCCAGGGACCCAGTACTTC. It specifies CASSQRGPGTQYF.